These 14 T cell receptor beta chains were sequenced from one sample in a study of cytomegalovirus exposure and HLA in healthy donors. Researchers ran the PCR with 60 Vbeta and 13 Jbeta primers. Measured with immunoSEQ multiplex PCR; TCRdb has only the in-frame clones, and not every one. The sample carries over 85,000 clones, 79% recorded once. Material for sequencing was PBMCs. Receptor source: a woman in her forties in good health and CMV-seronegative.

V gene TRBV5-4 combines with J gene TRBJ1-1; no firm D call. Germline assignment: CDR1 SGHNT and CDR2 YYREEE (reference sequence). Trimming took off 0 bases at V and 7 bases at J, with 7 bases between the two ends. The CDR3 is 12 amino acids. This chain's CDR3 is CASSLGGFEAFF. DNA for the CDR3: TGTGCCAGCAGCTTGGGAGGATTTGAAGCTTTCTTT.

This clone showed up just a few times. V usage is TRBV6-5 and J usage is TRBJ1-2; 9 bases map to TRBD1. The V gene end was trimmed by 6 bases and the J gene end by 5 bases; junction bases not matched to a gene: 7. This CDR3 comprises 14 residues. The germline V gene encodes CDR1 MNHEY and CDR2 SVGAGI. CDR3 loop: CASSPDRGGYGYTF. The DNA of the CDR3 is TGTGCCAGCAGCCCGGACAGGGGCGGATATGGCTACACCTTC.

The chain uses TRBV2 and TRBJ1-1; TRBD1 might be the D (5 bases). Trimming removed 4 bases from V and 2 bases from J, with 17 bases in between. Germline V gene sequence: CDR1 SNHLY, CDR2 FYNNEI. This CDR3 spans 16 amino acids. CDR3 coding DNA: TGTGCCAGCAGTGGAACCCCAGGGTGGAAAAACACTGAAGCTTTCTTT. This encodes CASSGTPGWKNTEAFF.

This clone was counted between two and nine times. The chain has TRBV2 and TRBJ1-1; D not resolved. The V end was cut by 2 bases, the J end by 3 bases, with 4 bases between. The germline CDR1 and CDR2 sequences are SNHLY and FYNNEI. The CDR3 is 12 amino acids. CDR3 DNA sequence: TGTGCCAGCAGTGAACGGTACACTGAAGCTTTCTTT. It specifies CASSERYTEAFF.

The chain recombines TRBV5-6 with TRBJ1-2; D remains ambiguous. V gave up 0 bases and J gave up 0 bases, with 6 bases separating them. This CDR3 is 14 amino acids long. CDR1 and CDR2 from the germline V gene are SGHDT and YYEEEE. CDR3 sequence reads: CASSLDDSNYGYTF. The CDR3, as DNA: TGTGCCAGCAGCTTGGATGACTCTAACTATGGCTACACCTTC.

V gene TRBV5-1 combines with J gene TRBJ2-1; the match to TRBD1 covers 9 bases. The germline gives CDR1 SGHRS, CDR2 YFSETQ. CDR3 length equals 15 residues. The trim removed 4 bases at V and 6 bases at J, leaving 8 bases unmatched. In nucleotides, the CDR3 is TGCGCCAGCAGCCCCTCGGGACAGGGACTCAATGAGCAGTTCTTC. Its protein is CASSPSGQGLNEQFF.

V gene TRBV29-1 combines with J gene TRBJ2-1; 9 nucleotides match TRBD2. After removal of 2 bases from V and 16 bases from J, the junction contained 12 bases not matched to a gene. Germline V gene sequence: CDR1 SQVTM, CDR2 ANQGSEA. CDR3 length: 13 residues. The chain's CDR3 is CSVESVAGAHQFF. The DNA of the CDR3 is TGCAGCGTTGAAAGTGTAGCGGGGGCTCACCAATTCTTC.

A single count supports this clone. The chain carries TRBV30 and TRBJ1-3, with D tentatively TRBD1 (6 bases). The V gene lost 7 bases and the J gene lost 0 bases, with 16 bases spanning the gap. CDR1 is GTSNPN, CDR2 SVGIG, per germline (reference sequence). The CDR3 covers 15 residues. The CDR3 is CAYQDSPLSGNTIYF. The CDR3 nucleotides are TGTGCCTACCAGGACAGCCCCCTCTCTGGAAACACCATATATTTT.

This chain uses TRBV7-9 with TRBJ1-4; no clear D gene. There are 14 residues in the CDR3. CDR1 and CDR2 from the germline V gene are SEHNR and FQNEAQ (reference sequence). V was shortened by 0 bases and J by 6 bases, with 8 bases between the two germline ends. This chain's CDR3 is CASSLASGDEKLFF. CDR3 nucleotide sequence: TGTGCCAGCAGCTTAGCGTCAGGCGATGAAAAACTGTTTTTT.

The rearrangement joins TRBV4-3 to TRBJ2-2; TRBD1 is a possible D gene (6 bases). The CDR3 is made up of 17 amino acids. The V gene lost 0 bases and the J gene lost 4 bases, with 15 bases spanning the gap. The germline gives CDR1 LGHNA, CDR2 YSLEER. CDR3 coding DNA: TGCGCCAGCAGCCAAGACTTCACAGGGTCGGTCACCGGGGAGCTGTTTTTT. This encodes CASSQDFTGSVTGELFF.

This CDR3 is CSASVSNEQYF. CDR3 DNA sequence: TGCAGTGCTAGTGTGAGTAACGAGCAGTACTTC. The gene calls are TRBV20-1 and TRBJ2-7, with D unclear. V lost 3 bases and J lost 5, with 8 bases in between. This CDR3 spans 11 amino acids. CDR1 and CDR2 (germline): DFQATT, SNEGSKA (reference sequence).

This chain uses TRBV29-1 with TRBJ1-1; D ambiguous. CDR1 is SQVTM, CDR2 ANQGSEA, per germline. Trimming removed 6 bases at V and 3 bases at J, with 11 bases between. The CDR3 is 12 amino acids. The CDR3 nucleotides are TGCAGCGTCGGACTTGGGGACACTGAAGCTTTCTTT. Its protein product is CSVGLGDTEAFF.

A few counts support this clone. The gene calls are TRBV10-3 and TRBJ1-1; the D gene is possibly TRBD1 (6 bases). The CDR3 loop spans 14 amino acids. Trimming took off 5 bases at V and 6 bases at J, with 16 bases between the two ends. CDR1 is ENHRY and CDR2 is SYGVKD in the germline V gene. CDR3 in amino acids: CAISRGGEVSEAFF. Here the CDR3 DNA reads TGTGCCATCAGTCGAGGGGGGGAGGTTTCTGAAGCTTTCTTT.

V is TRBV9 and J is TRBJ2-1; 13 bases are a match to TRBD2. The length of the CDR3 is 17 residues. CDR1 SGDLS and CDR2 YYNGEE come from the germline V gene. V trimming: 0 bases; J trimming: 5 bases; junction bases outside the gene matches: 5. The CDR3 nucleotides are TGTGCCAGCAGCGTAGCTTTTGGGACTAGCGGGGACAATGAGCAGTTCTTC. Residues: CASSVAFGTSGDNEQFF.